This entry lists 25 T cell receptor beta chains sequenced from one sample in a study of T cell clonality in common variable immunodeficiency. Overall study results and limits: Reportedly, TCR beta sequences from common variable immunodeficiency showed fewer deletions and N-nucleotide insertions.

The table came from immunoSEQ multiplex PCR; TCRdb's copy has only in-frame clones and leaves some out. This sample comprises 25,000 to 35,000 clones, none seen once only. For these receptors, no antigen is known. Source material: peripheral blood mononuclear cells. The receptors derive from a human donor with common variable immunodeficiency.

This clone has more than one count but fewer than ten. The read halts 3 residues ahead of the CDR3 end, with the missing end drawn from the germline J gene. The chain is built from TRBV30 and TRBJ2-1, with 8 nucleotides matching TRBD2. Germline V gene data show CDR1 as GTSNPN and CDR2 as SVGIG (reference sequence). J gave up 7 bases and V 4 bases, and 12 bases lay outside the gene matches. This CDR3 spans 15 amino acids. CDR3 protein: CAWTSGASGLNEQFF. The covered CDR3 bases are TGTGCCTGGACTTCCGGGGCTAGCGGGTTAAATGAG.

Ten or more counts support this clone. The CDR3 region is CAITGQTSGNTIYF. The sequenced part of the CDR3 DNA is TGTGCCATCACAGGACAGACCTCTGGAAACACC. V usage is TRBV10-3 and J usage is TRBJ1-3; perhaps TRBD1 as D (6 bases). The read falls 3 residues short of the CDR3 end, and the missing part is taken from the germline J gene. The germline CDR1 and CDR2 sequences are ENHRY and SYGVKD. The CDR3 runs 14 residues. The V gene lost 7 bases and the J gene lost 0 bases, with 10 bases spanning the gap.

This clone showed up just a few times. The CDR3 goes on 3 residues after the read ends, and that part is filled in from the germline J gene. The chain joins TRBV2 to TRBJ1-5; 8 bases line up with TRBD1. Trimming took 4 bases from V and 7 from J; bases not matched to a gene: 9. This CDR3 has 15 residues. CDR1 and CDR2 from the germline V gene are SNHLY and FYNNEI. The chain's CDR3 is CASSGGTGRGQPQHF. CDR3 bases read: TGTGCCAGCAGTGGGGGGACAGGACGAGGCCAGCCC.

This clone came up many times. The CDR3 end lies 3 residues beyond the end of the read and is filled in from the germline J gene. The chain employs TRBV18 and TRBJ1-1; D is possibly TRBD1 (6 bases). Germline V lookup: CDR1 KGHSH, CDR2 LQKENI. Trimming took off 2 bases at V and 0 bases at J, with 7 bases between the two ends. The CDR3 contains 14 residues. The CDR3 loop reads CASSPGQLNTEAFF. CDR3 bases read: TGTGCCAGCTCACCAGGACAGTTGAACACTGAA.

This clone was observed a few times. The read terminates 3 residues before the CDR3 end, so the remaining end is supplied by the germline J gene. The J gene is TRBJ2-2, the V gene TRBV2; 9 bases map to TRBD1. Germline V gene data show CDR1 as SNHLY and CDR2 as FYNNEI. CDR3 length: 13 amino acids. Unmatched junction bases numbered 5, after V lost 9 bases and J lost 6 bases. The CDR3 here is CARGQGRAGELFF. The sequenced part of the CDR3 DNA is TGTGCCAGGGGACAGGGTAGGGCCGGGGAG. Looking up the rest from reference TRBV2 and TRBJ2-2 gives the full variable domain: EPEVTQTPSHQVTQMGQEVILRCVPISNHLYFYWYRQILGQKVEFLVSFYNNEISEKSEIFDDQFSVERPDGSNFTLKIRSTKLEDSAMYFCARGQGRAGELFFGEGSRLTVL.

There are a few counts of this clone. Read coverage stops 3 residues before the CDR3 terminus; the germline J gene supplies the remainder. The V gene is TRBV6-1, the J gene TRBJ2-5, with TRBD2 identical over 11 bases. The CDR3 is 16 amino acids. Germline trimming cut 4 bases from V and 2 bases from J; bases unmatched to any gene: 6. Germline CDR1 reads MNHNS; CDR2 reads SASEGT. CDR3 region: CASSGTSGSFQETQYF. The part of the CDR3 DNA that was read is TGTGCCAGCAGTGGAACTAGCGGGAGCTTTCAAGAGACC.

This clone showed up many times. The sequenced fragment ends 3 residues before the CDR3 boundary, so the rest is inferred from the germline J gene. V is TRBV7-2 and J is TRBJ2-7, with 11 bases lining up with TRBD1. The V segment lost 5 bases and the J segment 4 bases; nucleotides outside the gene matches: 7. From germline, CDR1 is SGHTA and CDR2 FQGNSA. CDR3 length: 15 residues. CDR3 loop: CASSDRGTGGYEQYF. CDR3 DNA (partial): TGTGCCAGCAGCGACAGAGGGACAGGGGGATACGAG.

This clone has at least ten counts. The CDR3 goes on 3 residues after the read ends, and that part is filled in from the germline J gene. The chain uses TRBV19 and TRBJ2-1; D possibly corresponds to TRBD2 (6 bases). Trimming cost V 7 bases and J 0 bases, with 13 bases left between them. Germline CDR1 LNHDA, CDR2 SQIVND (reference sequence). The CDR3 runs 15 residues. CDR3 bases read: TGTGCCAGTACCCAAGCGGGTAGCTCCTACAATGAG. Protein sequence: CASTQAGSSYNE. The whole CDR3 is CASTQAGSSYNEQFF.

At least ten counts were recorded for this clone. The CDR3 goes on 3 residues after the read ends, and that part is filled in from the germline J gene. V is TRBV14 and J is TRBJ2-7; no firm D call. The germline V gene has CDR1 SGHDN and CDR2 FVKESK. Trimming removed 1 base from V and 3 bases from J, with 16 bases in between. The CDR3 runs to 16 residues. The CDR3 DNA, read in part, is TGTGCCAGCAGCCAAGTGGCAGGCGCTCCGAACTACGAG. Its translation: CASSQVAGAPNYE. From start to end, the CDR3 is CASSQVAGAPNYEQYF.

On this clone itself: The read comes to an end 3 residues before the CDR3 does, leaving the germline J gene to fill in the end. This chain joins TRBV7-9 and TRBJ2-1; TRBD2 matches at 10 bases. The CDR3 sequence is 15 residues long. The V gene end was trimmed by 3 bases and the J gene end by 7 bases; junction bases not matched to a gene: 6. CDR1 SEHNR and CDR2 FQNEAQ come from the germline V gene (reference sequence). The CDR3 reads CASSFTSGTFNEQFF. CDR3 bases read: TGTGCCAGCAGCTTCACTAGCGGGACTTTTAATGAG.

With regard to this clone: Read data end 3 residues before the CDR3 end; the end is taken from the germline J gene. This chain uses TRBV5-1 with TRBJ1-1; 11 bases are shared with TRBD1. The germline V gene has CDR1 SGHRS and CDR2 YFSETQ. V lost 4 bases to trimming and J lost 4 bases; unmatched junction nucleotides: 6. This CDR3 comprises 15 residues. The chain's CDR3 is CASSPGTGGGTEAFF. The CDR3 DNA, read in part, is TGCGCCAGCAGCCCAGGGACAGGGGGGGGCACTGAA. The complete variable domain, with remaining parts taken from reference TRBV5-1 and TRBJ1-1, reads KAGVTQTPRYLIKTRGQQVTLSCSPISGHRSVSWYQQTPGQGLQFLFEYFSETQRNKGNFPGRFSGRQFSNSRSEMNVSTLELGDSALYLCASSPGTGGGTEAFFGQGTRLTVV.

This clone was observed many times. The read halts 3 residues ahead of the CDR3 end, with the missing end drawn from the germline J gene. The chain has TRBV19 and TRBJ1-5; possible D gene TRBD1, 6 bases. Germline lookup yields CDR1 LNHDA and CDR2 SQIVND (reference sequence). Trimming shortened V by 5 bases and J by 1 base, and 15 bases separated the two germline ends. The CDR3 consists of 16 residues. The CDR3 is CASSLGAMGSNQPQHF. The CDR3 DNA, read in part, is TGTGCCAGTAGTCTGGGGGCTATGGGAAGCAATCAGCCC.

This clone was seen at least ten times. With the read ending 3 residues before the CDR3 end, the germline J gene is used to fill in that end. The genes are TRBV19 and TRBJ1-5; the D gene is possibly TRBD1 (5 bases). V was pared by 2 bases and J by 1 base, with 12 bases between. In germline, CDR1 is LNHDA, CDR2 SQIVND (reference sequence). This CDR3 region has 16 residues. The part of the CDR3 DNA that was read is TGTGCCAGTAGTATATCCCCAGGGAGCAGCAATCAGCCC. This gives the protein CASSISPGSSNQP. The complete CDR3 sequence is CASSISPGSSNQPQHF.

With regard to this clone: This may be a read error: a much more frequent sequence differs by one nucleotide. The read halts 3 residues ahead of the CDR3 end, with the missing end drawn from the germline J gene. The V call is TRBV7-3, the J call TRBJ1-2; TRBD1 might be the D (6 bases). This CDR3 spans 13 amino acids. Germline V gene lookup returns CDR1 SGHTA and CDR2 FQGTGA. Partial CDR3 DNA: TGTTCCAGCAGCTTAAGACAGGACTATGGC. Translation gives CSSSLRQDYG. The CDR3, in full, reads CSSSLRQDYGYTF. The full variable domain, in which reference TRBV7-3 and TRBJ1-2 provide the parts outside the CDR3, is GAGVSQTPSNKVTEKGKYVELRCDPISGHTALYWYRQSLGQGPEFLIYFQGTGAADDSGLPNDRFFAVRPEGSVSTLKIQRTERGDSAVYLCSSSLRQDYGYTFGSGTRLTVV.

The sample holds many counts of this clone. Read sequence stops 3 residues before the CDR3 end, and the germline J gene provides the missing end. This chain links TRBV6-2 or TRBV6-3 with TRBJ2-1; D is perhaps TRBD2 (5 bases). Germline CDR1 and CDR2: MNHEY and SVGEGT. V was shortened by 7 bases and J by 8 bases, with 12 bases between the two germline ends. This CDR3 is built from 12 residues. The CDR3 loop reads CASNEGSYEQFF. The DNA read from the CDR3 is TGTGCCAGCAACGAGGGTAGTTATGAG.

This clone was observed at least ten times. The CDR3 end is not reached by the read, which stops 3 residues before it; the germline J gene fills it in. The genes are TRBV14 and TRBJ2-1; D is ambiguous. The CDR3 totals 15 residues. V gave up 1 base and J gave up 0 bases, with 7 bases separating them. The germline gives CDR1 SGHDN, CDR2 FVKESK. CDR3 sequence reads: CASSQGLLSYNEQFF. The CDR3 DNA, read in part, is TGTGCCAGCAGCCAAGGGCTTCTCTCCTACAATGAG. Combining the CDR3 with reference TRBV14 and TRBJ2-1 gives the whole variable domain EAGVTQFPSHSVIEKGQTVTLRCDPISGHDNLYWYRRVMGKEIKFLLHFVKESKQDESGMPNNRFLAERTGGTYSTLKVQPAELEDSGVYFCASSQGLLSYNEQFFGPGTRLTVL.

This clone was detected a few times. The missing CDR3 end, 3 residues past where the read stops, is filled in from the germline J gene. The chain links TRBV5-1 to TRBJ2-7, with 10 bases aligning to TRBD2. Looked up from germline, CDR1 is SGHRS and CDR2 is YFSETQ. The CDR3 spans 16 residues. Losses at the gene ends were 1 base for V and 5 bases for J; bases not matched to a gene: 9. The CDR3 here is CASSLNLAGAGDEQYF. The CDR3 DNA, read in part, is TGCGCCAGCAGCTTGAACCTAGCGGGAGCAGGCGACGAG.

This clone has ten or more counts. The sequenced fragment ends 3 residues before the CDR3 boundary, so the rest is inferred from the germline J gene. The V call is TRBV18, the J call TRBJ1-1; 7 bases fit TRBD1. Trimming took 6 bases from V and 2 from J; bases not matched to a gene: 6. CDR3 length: 14 amino acids. Germline V gene lookup returns CDR1 KGHSH and CDR2 LQKENI. Incomplete CDR3 DNA: TGTGCCAGCTCGGAGGGGGCGCGCAACACTGAA. Protein: CASSEGARNTE. The entire CDR3 protein is CASSEGARNTEAFF.

There are many counts of this clone. The read finishes 3 residues shy of the CDR3 end, and the germline J gene is used to complete it. V and J are TRBV5-1 and TRBJ2-2, with D possibly being TRBD1 (6 bases). V dropped 4 bases and J dropped 4 bases, with 14 bases sitting between them. Germline loops: CDR1 SGHRS, CDR2 YFSETQ. The CDR3 is 15 amino acids. The CDR3 sequence: CASSAQGRGTGELFF. CDR3 DNA, as far as it was read: TGCGCCAGCAGCGCACAGGGACGAGGCACCGGGGAG.

This clone has a count of ten or more. The read stops 3 residues short of the end of the CDR3; the missing end is completed from the germline J gene. The chain uses TRBV20-1 and TRBJ1-1; the D gene is possibly TRBD1 (6 bases). Germline assignment: CDR1 DFQATT and CDR2 SNEGSKA (reference sequence). V was cut by 0 bases and J by 0 bases, with 26 bases left in between. This CDR3 contains 20 residues. CDR3 residues: CSARDTAAGERSLMNTEAFF. The DNA read from the CDR3 is TGCAGTGCTAGAGATACGGCGGCAGGGGAGAGGTCCTTAATGAACACTGAA.

Partial CDR3 DNA: TGCAGTGCTAGACTCTACGGCAGGGACTACGAG. Protein sequence: CSARLYGRDYE. The full-length CDR3 reads as CSARLYGRDYEQYF. The chain links TRBV20-1 to TRBJ2-7; maybe TRBD1 (5 bases). The CDR3 end falls 3 residues outside the read, so it is completed with the germline J gene. Trimming cost V 2 bases and J 3 bases, with 14 bases left between them. Germline CDR1 is DFQATT and CDR2 is SNEGSKA (reference sequence). The CDR3 sequence is 14 residues long.

This clone was picked up many times. The read terminates 3 residues ahead of where the CDR3 ends, so the germline J gene completes it. This chain uses TRBV7-6 with TRBJ1-1, with 8 bases aligning to TRBD1. The CDR3 is 14 residues long. The V gene's germline CDR1 is SGHVS and CDR2 FNYEAQ. V shed 5 bases and J 4 bases; nucleotides not matched to a gene: 6. Here the CDR3 reads CASSAQTGGTEAFF. CDR3 bases read: TGTGCCAGCAGCGCACAAACAGGGGGCACTGAA.

In its sample, this clone was seen many times. Coverage ceases 3 residues before the CDR3 finishes, and the germline J gene fills in the end. The chain has TRBV20-1 and TRBJ2-7; the D gene is possibly TRBD2 (6 bases). This CDR3 has 15 amino acids. The germline gives CDR1 DFQATT, CDR2 SNEGSKA (reference sequence). Between the trimmed V and J ends, which lost 0 bases and 2 bases, there was a span of 14 bases. The covered CDR3 bases are TGCAGTGCTAGAGATGTGCGGGAAGTTACCTACGAG. Residues: CSARDVREVTYE. The entire CDR3 protein reads CSARDVREVTYEQYF.

This clone was detected a few times. The sequenced fragment ends 3 residues before the CDR3 boundary, so the rest is inferred from the germline J gene. The rearrangement uses TRBV18 and TRBJ1-2, with 10 bases lining up with TRBD1. V lost 1 base to trimming and J lost 3 bases; unmatched junction nucleotides: 8. The CDR3 extends over 17 amino acids. Germline assignment: CDR1 KGHSH and CDR2 LQKENI. CDR3 residues: CASSPRVGTGDHYGYTF. Incomplete CDR3 DNA: TGTGCCAGCTCACCACGGGTCGGGACAGGGGACCACTATGGC.

This clone occurred many times. The read terminates 3 residues ahead of where the CDR3 ends, so the germline J gene completes it. V is TRBV19 and J is TRBJ1-3; TRBD1 agrees at 7 bases. Trimming cost V 3 bases and J 2 bases; bases outside gene matches: 1. The CDR3 consists of 14 residues. Germline CDR1 is LNHDA and CDR2 is SQIVND (reference sequence). The CDR3 reads CASSIRGTGNTIYF. The DNA read from the CDR3 is TGTGCCAGTAGTATCAGGGGGACTGGAAACACC.